This TCR beta chain was observed in a study of T cell responses to AZD1222 COVID-19 vaccine. Method: immunoSEQ multiplex PCR; TCRdb's copy keeps in-frame clones and lacks some. The sample includes roughly 180,000 clones, roughly 90% seen only once; the top ten take 1.5% to 2%. Germline V CDR1 and CDR2: LNHDA, SQIVND (reference sequence). The CDR3 is 17 residues long. The J segment lost 0 bases and the V segment lost 6 bases, leaving 10 bases of the junction unmatched. This receptor was taken from an adult who received the AZD1222 COVID-19 vaccine. Sequences were derived from peripheral blood, sampled 28 days after the second AZD1222 dose. The rearrangement links TRBV19 to TRBJ1-3; 8 bases match TRBD1. This CDR3 is CASRPPGGVSSGNTIYF. The CDR3 bases are TGTGCCAGTAGGCCGCCAGGGGGCGTCAGCTCTGGAAACACCATATATTTT.